The next 12 T cell receptor beta chains were all read from a single sample in a study of blood T cell repertoires in COVID-19. Sequencing was performed with immunoSEQ multiplex PCR; in TCRdb, only in-frame clones are kept and a portion is missing. This sample has around 200,000 clones, with less than 85% found just once. Source material: peripheral blood. Receptors originate from a human donor in a cohort sampled during active COVID-19.

The table lists this clone with a count of one. J is TRBJ2-5 and V is TRBV7-2; a weak D match, TRBD1 (6 bases). CDR3 length equals 16 residues. Germline CDR1 and CDR2: SGHTA and FQGNSA. V lost 3 bases to trimming and J lost 5 bases, with 19 bases between them. DNA of the CDR3: TGTGCCAGCAGCTTTCAGGGGACGTTGGAGTGGGAGACCCAGTACTTC. It specifies CASSFQGTLEWETQYF.

The chain employs TRBV11-2 and TRBJ2-7, with 8 positions matching TRBD2. In germline, CDR1 is SGHAT, CDR2 FQNNGV. The ends lost 1 base at V and 3 bases at J; junction bases unmatched: 11. The CDR3 is 17 amino acids. The CDR3 reads CASSLGQTGGLIYEQYF. The CDR3 DNA sequence: TGTGCCAGCAGCTTAGGCCAGACGGGGGGGTTGATCTACGAGCAGTACTTC. Supplemented by reference TRBV11-2 and TRBJ2-7, the full variable domain reads EAGVAQSPRYKIIEKRQSVAFWCNPISGHATLYWYQQILGQGPKLLIQFQNNGVVDDSQLPKDRFSAERLKGVDSTLKIQPAKLEDSAVYLCASSLGQTGGLIYEQYFGPGTRLTVT.

The gene calls are TRBV13 and TRBJ1-1, with D possibly being TRBD1 (6 bases). The germline V and J ends were trimmed by 6 bases and 8 bases, with 13 bases remaining between them. The CDR3 is 12 residues long. Per the germline V gene, CDR1 is PRHDT and CDR2 is FYEKMQ (reference sequence). This CDR3 is CASRAAGAEAFF. CDR3 DNA: TGTGCCAGCAGGGCAGCAGGGGCAGAAGCTTTCTTT.

This clone showed up just once. The chain couples TRBV7-8 to TRBJ1-5; D perhaps matches TRBD1 (6 bases). The CDR3 runs to 18 residues. Trimming removed 4 bases at V and 6 bases at J, with 25 bases between. Germline CDR1 and CDR2: SGHVS and FQNEAQ. The CDR3 reads CASSSTTGLGYGTQPQHF. CDR3 sequence (DNA): TGTGCCAGCAGCTCGACGACAGGTTTGGGGTATGGGACTCAGCCCCAGCATTTT.

This chain uses TRBV21-1 with TRBJ2-6; TRBD1, the table's D call, lacks a check against the DNA. TRBV21-1 is a documented pseudogene. The CDR3 totals 18 residues. CDR3 sequence (DNA): TGTGCCAGCAGCAAAGGGGGACAGCCCCGTTCTGGGGCCAACGTCCTGACTTTC. This encodes CASSKGGQPRSGANVLTF.

About this clone itself: The sample contains more than one DNA sequence encoding this CDR3. The CDR3 here is CASSLGSGGYEQYF. The CDR3 nucleotides read TGTGCCAGCAGCTTGGGTAGCGGGGGTTACGAGCAGTACTTC. This chain connects TRBV5-6 to TRBJ2-7; 9 bases match TRBD2. The ends lost 0 bases at V and 4 bases at J; junction bases unmatched: 2. The CDR3 totals 14 residues. Germline CDR1 reads SGHDT; CDR2 reads YYEEEE. The full variable domain, with the rest looked up from reference TRBV5-6 and TRBJ2-7, is DAGVTQSPTHLIKTRGQQVTLRCSPKSGHDTVSWYQQALGQGPQFIFQYYEEEERQRGNFPDRFSGHQFPNYSSELNVNALLLGDSALYLCASSLGSGGYEQYFGPGTRLTVT.

The V gene is TRBV5-6, the J gene TRBJ1-1; the match to TRBD1 covers 7 bases. CDR1 is SGHDT and CDR2 is YYEEEE in the germline V gene. With 3 bases clipped from V and 4 bases from J, the junction kept 6 bases outside the gene matches. The length of the CDR3 is 14 residues. CDR3 sequence (DNA): TGTGCCAGCAGCTCAGACAGGGATCGCACTGAAGCTTTCTTT. Translated: CASSSDRDRTEAFF.

A single count supports this clone. The rearrangement links TRBV6-5 to TRBJ2-5; 8 bases match TRBD1. J was trimmed by 5 bases and V by 6 bases; bases with no gene match: 11. Germline assignment: CDR1 MNHEY and CDR2 SVGAGI. The CDR3 covers 15 residues. CDR3 protein: CASSFRDRSMETQYF. In nucleotides, the CDR3 is TGTGCCAGCAGCTTCCGGGACAGGTCGATGGAGACCCAGTACTTC.

The gene calls are TRBV3-1 (or the pseudogene TRBV3-2) and TRBJ1-1, with TRBD1 matching over 7 bases. Germline CDR1 LGHDT, CDR2 YNNKEL (reference sequence). This CDR3 comprises 15 residues. J gave up 3 bases and V 0 bases, and 4 bases lay outside the gene matches. CDR3 DNA: TGTGCCAGCAGCCAAGAATCAGGGGGGTACACTGAAGCTTTCTTT. Its protein product is CASSQESGGYTEAFF.

This chain connects TRBV30 to TRBJ1-1, with a weak D call TRBD1 (5 bases). CDR3 size: 14 residues. The V end lost 5 bases, the J end lost 0 bases, and 13 bases lay between the germline ends. CDR1 and CDR2 from the germline V gene are GTSNPN and SVGIG (reference sequence). The CDR3 region is CAWVSRGLNTEAFF. Here the CDR3 DNA reads TGTGCCTGGGTCAGCCGGGGGTTGAACACTGAAGCTTTCTTT.

The genes are TRBV29-1 and TRBJ1-2; no reliable D call. In germline, CDR1 is SQVTM, CDR2 ANQGSEA. Between the trimmed V and J ends, which lost 4 bases and 2 bases, there was a span of 5 bases. The CDR3 extends over 11 amino acids. In nucleotides, the CDR3 is TGCAGCGTTGTGGCCAACTATGGCTACACCTTC. Protein sequence: CSVVANYGYTF.

The CDR3 DNA sequence: TGTGCCAGCAGCTTTACAGGGGAAAGTAGCTACACCTTC. It encodes CASSFTGESSYTF. The rearrangement links TRBV7-9 to TRBJ1-2; 7 nucleotides align to TRBD1. J was trimmed by 9 bases and V by 3 bases; bases with no gene match: 7. The CDR3 has 13 amino acids. Germline V gene data show CDR1 as SEHNR and CDR2 as FQNEAQ (reference sequence).